This T cell receptor (beta chain) was profiled in a study of regulatory T cells in long-lasting Graves disease. CDR3 size: 17 residues. Germline CDR1 and CDR2: LGHNA and YNFKEQ. The V gene lost 0 bases and the J gene lost 1 base, with 16 bases spanning the gap. The time point denotes: newly diagnosed GD, antithyroid drugs for less than 3 months. Preparation of the TCR library used RNA extracted from PBMCs. Study-wide findings and caveats: Whereas new patients shared some 990 public clonotypes, persistent patients shared more, at 2,500 to 3,500. Gene preferences differed: TRBV28, TRBJ1-2, TRBJ2-5 in persistent cases. Thyroid tissue went unexamined; only peripheral blood was analyzed.

Arm-PCR of CDR3 regions and iRepertoire HTBI primers were used to build TCR beta libraries. MiXCR, applied by TCRdb to the multiplex PCR reads, yields one record per CDR3 protein. The sample lists hundreds of thousands of distinct CDR3 sequences, over 15% occurring once. There are many counts of this clonotype. Its antigen is unidentified. A further study also used this sample, focusing on T cells in Graves' hyperthyroidism and ophthalmopathy. According to that study: An initial round of RT-PCR targeting the TCR CDR3 relied on the HTBI primer set.

The clonotype was recovered from a man aged 35-49 years with Graves disease. The J gene is TRBJ2-7, the V gene TRBV4-2, with D uncertain. Source: peripheral blood mononuclear cells (PBMCs), taken at new diagnosis, from a patient treated with antithyroid drugs. The CDR3 DNA sequence: TGTGCCAGCAGCCAAGACGATTGGCAGGCCGAGTCCTACGAGCAGTACTTC. Amino acid sequence: CASSQDDWQAESYEQYF.